This T cell receptor (beta chain) was documented in a study of metastatic and nonmetastatic thyroid tumors. In the original workflow: Across clinicopathological groups, CDR3 differences served as the basis for building a distant-metastasis classifier for papillary thyroid cancer. Using MiXCR, TCRdb reanalyzed the PCR reads. TCRdb, not the original authors, processed these V and J calls. The sample lists under 50,000 clones, 15% to 20% occurring once. V dropped 5 bases and J dropped 3; count of bases not matched to a gene: 8. The CDR3 has 15 residues. Germline V CDR1 and CDR2: SGHRS, YFSETQ. Patients had received no treatment of any kind before thyroid surgery. Many counts were recorded for this clone.

Sequenced sample: tumor tissue. The genes are TRBV5-1 and TRBJ2-5; 9 bases fit TRBD2. This receptor was obtained from a female donor with papillary thyroid cancer or a benign thyroid nodule (not recorded which). Some clones in this sample may be carry-over from other donors' samples. Here the CDR3 reads CASRDLAGEEETQYF. The CDR3 bases are TGCGCCAGCAGGGATTTAGCGGGAGAGGAAGAGACCCAGTACTTC.